These T cell receptor beta chains were read from a single sample in a study of CXCR3-negative and CXCR3-positive naive CD8 T cells. TCRdb re-called the 5' RACE reads and shows each CDR3 protein once, DNA omitted. This table lists tens of thousands of distinct CDR3 sequences. Sequences were obtained from naive CXCR3+ CD8+ T cells from blood. The origin of the receptors is a human donor in good health. Some clones in this sample may be carry-over from other donors' samples. Both conserved end residues are part of each CDR3. The order of the fields is J gene, V gene, CDR3 protein.

j_gene: TRBJ1-2; v_gene: TRBV7-6; CDR3aa: CASSPSVGDFGYTF
j_gene: TRBJ2-3; v_gene: TRBV29-1; CDR3aa: CSVGSDTSTDTQYF
j_gene: TRBJ2-7; v_gene: TRBV6-5; CDR3aa: CASRSGTVSYEQYF
j_gene: TRBJ2-1; v_gene: TRBV5-5; CDR3aa: CASSLDSNLNPPYNEQFF
j_gene: TRBJ2-6; v_gene: TRBV25-1; CDR3aa: CALGSGANVLTF
j_gene: TRBJ2-3; v_gene: TRBV5-1; CDR3aa: CASSLGETEADTQYF
j_gene: TRBJ2-7; v_gene: TRBV5-5; CDR3aa: CASSLGQPREQYF
j_gene: TRBJ2-1; v_gene: TRBV12-3/TRBV12-4; CDR3aa: CASSPAGPYNDQFF
j_gene: TRBJ2-2; v_gene: TRBV20-1; CDR3aa: CSARRSANTGELFF
j_gene: TRBJ2-3; v_gene: TRBV4-3; CDR3aa: CASSQDYTDTQYF
j_gene: TRBJ1-2; v_gene: TRBV29-1; CDR3aa: CSVVPRSGGRYGYTF
j_gene: TRBJ1-5; v_gene: TRBV6-2/TRBV6-3; CDR3aa: CASSYGGDSNQPQHF
j_gene: TRBJ2-7; v_gene: TRBV5-4; CDR3aa: CASSLSPGAYEQYF
j_gene: TRBJ2-5; v_gene: TRBV12-3/TRBV12-4; CDR3aa: CASSYGAPVGRETQYF
j_gene: TRBJ2-7; v_gene: TRBV14; CDR3aa: CASRGGDTFYEQYF
j_gene: TRBJ2-2; v_gene: TRBV6-5; CDR3aa: CASSYTRGSGELFF
j_gene: TRBJ2-7; v_gene: TRBV27; CDR3aa: CASSLRATYEQYF
j_gene: TRBJ2-5; v_gene: TRBV5-4; CDR3aa: CASSLVRSQETQYF
j_gene: TRBJ2-7; v_gene: TRBV20-1; CDR3aa: CSARGAVSSYEQYF
j_gene: TRBJ2-3; v_gene: TRBV29-1; CDR3aa: CSVTAGSTDTQYF
j_gene: TRBJ2-5; v_gene: TRBV29-1; CDR3aa: CSVVISIQETQYF
j_gene: TRBJ1-6; v_gene: TRBV6-5; CDR3aa: CASSMDRLGYNSPLHF
j_gene: TRBJ2-3; v_gene: TRBV10-3; CDR3aa: CAIRRLAGGFSTDTQYF
j_gene: TRBJ2-1; v_gene: TRBV29-1; CDR3aa: CSVSGTSGGSYYNEQFF
j_gene: TRBJ2-1; v_gene: TRBV27; CDR3aa: CASSFRNNEQFF
j_gene: TRBJ2-2; v_gene: TRBV7-3; CDR3aa: CASSSLTLAGGTGELFF
j_gene: TRBJ1-5; v_gene: TRBV4-2; CDR3aa: CASSQEWQANQPQHF
j_gene: TRBJ2-7; v_gene: TRBV27; CDR3aa: CASSYQDGYEQYF
j_gene: TRBJ1-1; v_gene: TRBV29-1; CDR3aa: CSVESRAAWNTEAFF
j_gene: TRBJ1-1; v_gene: TRBV5-1; CDR3aa: CASSLATGDTEAFF
j_gene: TRBJ1-1; v_gene: TRBV20-1; CDR3aa: CSARDQGRETEALF
j_gene: TRBJ1-1; v_gene: TRBV12-3/TRBV12-4; CDR3aa: CASGNRAGAEAFF
j_gene: TRBJ1-1; v_gene: TRBV5-1; CDR3aa: CASSLVSAGGMNTEAFF
j_gene: TRBJ2-7; v_gene: TRBV14; CDR3aa: CASSQGTGFTYEQYF
j_gene: TRBJ1-1; v_gene: TRBV14; CDR3aa: CASSQGLRGTEAFF
j_gene: TRBJ2-1; v_gene: TRBV14; CDR3aa: CASSPRHITPYNEQFF
j_gene: TRBJ1-2; v_gene: TRBV14; CDR3aa: CASRTGASQGIYGYTF
j_gene: TRBJ2-7; v_gene: TRBV28; CDR3aa: CASSLSRSPYEQYF
j_gene: TRBJ2-7; v_gene: TRBV13; CDR3aa: CASHGSSSYEQYF
j_gene: TRBJ2-7; v_gene: TRBV7-9; CDR3aa: CASSYPGTSDPYEQYF
j_gene: TRBJ1-2; v_gene: TRBV12-3/TRBV12-4; CDR3aa: CASTPVRGRHGYTF
j_gene: TRBJ1-1; v_gene: TRBV6-5; CDR3aa: CASHPPNTEAFF
j_gene: TRBJ2-2; v_gene: TRBV5-1; CDR3aa: CASRPDRNTGELFF
j_gene: TRBJ2-3; v_gene: TRBV7-9; CDR3aa: CASSLVLVTDTQYF
j_gene: TRBJ2-3; v_gene: TRBV4-2; CDR3aa: CASSQRVVAGGTDTQYF
j_gene: TRBJ1-1; v_gene: TRBV29-1; CDR3aa: CSVEGAQGRGDTEAFF